This TCR beta chain emerged from a study of PD-1 blockade in classical Hodgkin lymphoma (dated by TCRdb to 2020 to 2021). For context, the study as a whole: Nivolumab dosing was 3 mg/kg intravenously every 2 weeks, continuing until either disease progression or unacceptable toxicity. A peripheral blood immune signature of response to PD-1 blockade in classical Hodgkin lymphoma was defined using TCR beta sequencing and CyTOF.

The Qiagen DNeasy kit was used to extract genomic DNA both from unsorted PBMCs and from the negatively selected CD4+ and CD8+ fractions. TCR beta CDR3 regions were amplified by immunoSEQ multiplex PCR using primers annealing to V and J segments. A synthetic immune receptor repertoire was used to minimize amplification bias, and any residual bias was removed computationally once sequencing was done. On the authors' methods: Custom Python scripts were used to quantify repertoire diversity as the Shannon entropy index. Unsorted, CD4+ and CD8+ repertoires were analyzed separately, except for combined analyses in which CD4+ and CD8+ sequences were merged in silico. A clone was considered expanded if an increase in frequency of at least 2-fold after treatment relative to C1D1 was found, and a pseudocount of 0.5 was applied to clones undetected at baseline. Clones with 0 or 1 copy at C1D1 were defined as singleton clones, while clones with 2 or more copies were defined as non-singleton clones. Clones expanded in unsorted samples were annotated as CD4+, CD8+ or unknown by matching protein sequences in sorted samples from the same patient. Wilcoxon tests on paired samples were used to test diversity changes from C1D1 to C4D1. The source is immuneACCESS, and TCRdb retained only in-frame sequences with V and J called. Part of the clones is not carried over; for the studies checked, unresolved V genes explain less than half of this, and the remainder is unexplained. V, J and clone size derive from that table, while D and trimming were established from the DNA sequence. The sample table shows 14,000 to 15,000 clones, and about 61% are seen once. In total, the top ten clones hold around 10% of the sample.

This specimen's time point label, per the study, means: cycle 1 day 1 (C1D1), immediately before nivolumab initiation. Relapse after autologous stem cell transplantation had occurred in all trial patients, and cohorts A, B and C were distinguished by prior brentuximab vedotin exposure. The trial cohort included 55 to 60 patients with relapsed/refractory classical Hodgkin lymphoma, and each patient had a best overall response of complete response, partial response or progressive disease. Trial patients were treated with single-agent nivolumab in the multi-cohort phase II CheckMate 205 trial. An independent review committee assessed best overall response by applying the 2007 International Working Group response criteria. Trial PBMCs were obtained immediately prior to nivolumab initiation (C1D1) and on therapy at cycle 2 day 1 and cycle 4 day 1. Peripheral blood was collected in 8 mL Vacutainer Cell Preparation Tubes, from which PBMCs were isolated by centrifugation and then cryopreserved.

The sample holds a few counts of this clone. Its binding antigen is unknown. No much larger clone exists at a distance of one base, and base qualities are not known. The CDR3 sequence holds 16 residues, the cysteine and phenylalanine included. The retained sequence is limited to the CDR3, 48 bases, with the frame set at the first base. Trimming takes 9 bases from V and 0 bases from J, and the germline ends sit 18 bases apart. The germline V gene encodes CDR1 SNHLY and CDR2 FYNNEI. Overall study results and their limits: The study was restricted to a single clinical trial cohort, and the causes of repertoire differences, possibly disease activity or prior therapy, were left undefined. Baseline TCR diversity was reported to be lower in newly diagnosed patients than in healthy donors and to be lower still in relapsed/refractory patients. Lower diversity was observed in patients in whom nivolumab was started less than 1 year after ASCT, and these patients were excluded from later analyses so that confounding by immune reconstitution would be avoided. Trial patients achieving complete response had baseline diversity similar to newly diagnosed patients, whereas partial responders and progressors had significantly lower diversity. CD4+ but not CD8+ TCR diversity rose significantly by C4D1 (p=0.0027 vs p=0.16), most apparent in complete responders (p=0.02).

This chain joins TRBV2 to TRBJ2-1; confidence is insufficient to name the D gene. The sequence was collected from a human donor with classical Hodgkin lymphoma. The sequencing used peripheral blood mononuclear cells (PBMCs), collected at baseline. This receptor has the CDR3 CASLTPSYSSYNEQFF. The DNA reads as follows: TGTGCCAGTCTGACTCCTTCTTATAGCTCCTACAATGAGCAGTTCTTC.